Listed here are 18 T cell receptor beta chains from one sample, sequenced in a study of STAT3 mutations in large granular lymphocyte leukemia. General observations from the study: Every T-LGLL patient had at least one immunodominant TCRbeta clonotype.

These TCRs are of unknown antigen specificity. Clones were read by immunoSEQ multiplex PCR, and TCRdb kept only the in-frame ones, dropping some. Among about 7,700 clones listed, about four fifths were seen once. Sequencing was performed on peripheral blood mononuclear cells. These receptor sequences come from a woman aged 40-49 years with T-cell large granular lymphocyte leukemia. Some clones in this sample may be carry-over from other donors' samples.

The genes are TRBV5-1 and TRBJ1-1; D call uncertain. Per the germline V gene, CDR1 is SGHRS and CDR2 is YFSETQ. Between the trimmed V and J ends, which lost 5 bases and 0 bases, there was a span of 8 bases. The length of the CDR3 is 13 residues. CDR3 amino acids: CASRSDLNTEAFF. The CDR3 bases are TGCGCCAGCAGATCGGATTTGAACACTGAAGCTTTCTTT.

The chain is built from TRBV5-1 and TRBJ2-7; no definite D call. With 2 bases removed from V and 4 bases from J, the gap between germline ends came to 4 bases. CDR1 and CDR2 (germline): SGHRS, YFSETQ. The CDR3 contains 11 residues. The CDR3 spells CASSLGYEQYF. The DNA for the CDR3 is TGCGCCAGCAGCTTAGGATACGAGCAGTACTTC.

The DNA for the CDR3 is TGTGCCAGCAGGGACAATAACTATGGCTACACCTTC. Its protein is CASRDNNYGYTF. This sequence joins TRBV7-9 and TRBJ1-2; D may be TRBD1 (5 bases). From germline, CDR1 is SEHNR and CDR2 FQNEAQ (reference sequence). The CDR3 contains 12 residues. Trimming took off 6 bases at V and 1 base at J, with 6 bases between the two ends.

The chain recombines TRBV7-9 with TRBJ1-2, with TRBD1 identical over 10 bases. Germline-derived CDR1 and CDR2 are SEHNR and FQNEAQ (reference sequence). The junction had 6 bases not matched to a gene; V was cut back by 4 bases and J by 7 bases. The CDR3 length is 14 residues. CDR3 region: CASSSDRGLSGYTF. The DNA for the CDR3 is TGTGCCAGCAGCTCAGACAGGGGGCTTAGTGGCTACACCTTC.

The rearrangement joins TRBV13 to TRBJ1-1, with 7 positions matching TRBD1. The J segment lost 0 bases and the V segment lost 5 bases, leaving 3 bases of the junction unmatched. Germline V CDR1 and CDR2: PRHDT, FYEKMQ (reference sequence). The CDR3 has 14 residues. The CDR3 here is CASSQQGLNTEAFF. The CDR3 DNA sequence: TGTGCCAGCAGCCAACAGGGGTTGAACACTGAAGCTTTCTTT. The full variable domain, completed using reference TRBV13 and TRBJ1-1, is AAGVIQSPRHLIKEKRETATLKCYPIPRHDTVYWYQQGPGQDPQFLISFYEKMQSDKGSIPDRFSAQQFSDYHSELNMSSLELGDSALYFCASSQQGLNTEAFFGQGTRLTVV.

The chain uses TRBV9 and TRBJ2-7; D uncertain. V dropped 3 bases and J dropped 1 base, with 5 bases sitting between them. The germline gives CDR1 SGDLS, CDR2 YYNGEE. The CDR3 spans 12 residues. The CDR3 DNA reads TGTGCCAGCAGCGGGGATTCCTACGAGCAGTACTTC. Amino acids: CASSGDSYEQYF.

This chain uses TRBV15 with TRBJ1-2; D remains ambiguous. Germline V gene data show CDR1 as LNHNV and CDR2 as YYDKDF (reference sequence). The CDR3 runs to 13 residues. The ends were cut back, 0 bases at V and 4 bases at J, with 6 bases in the middle. Here the CDR3 reads CATSRDRGYGYTF. The CDR3 region has the DNA TGTGCCACCAGCAGAGATCGGGGCTATGGCTACACCTTC.

CDR3 loop: CASSLDRGTNTEAFF. The CDR3 DNA follows: TGCGCCAGCAGCTTAGACAGGGGGACTAACACTGAAGCTTTCTTT. The V and J genes are TRBV5-1 and TRBJ1-1, with TRBD1 identical over 9 bases. Germline CDR1 SGHRS, CDR2 YFSETQ. Germline trimming cut 2 bases from V and 2 bases from J; bases unmatched to any gene: 4. The CDR3 sequence is 15 residues long.

This sequence joins TRBV5-1 and TRBJ2-7, with 8 nucleotides matching TRBD1. J lost 3 bases, V lost 5 bases, and 7 bases had no gene match. The CDR3 loop spans 14 amino acids. CDR1 and CDR2 from the germline V gene are SGHRS and YFSETQ. For the CDR3, the DNA is TGCGCCAGCAGTCCCGGGACAGGCAACTACGAGCAGTACTTC. Translated, it gives CASSPGTGNYEQYF.

This chain connects TRBV30 to TRBJ2-7, with 8 positions matching TRBD1. This CDR3 has 14 amino acids. Germline CDR1 GTSNPN, CDR2 SVGIG (reference sequence). V dropped 4 bases and J dropped 5; count of bases not matched to a gene: 10. CDR3: CAWNTGTGGHEQYF. The CDR3 region has the DNA TGTGCCTGGAATACCGGGACAGGCGGCCACGAGCAGTACTTC.

Concerning this clone itself: The missing conserved phenylalanine or tryptophan at the end of this CDR3 makes a read error likely. The V gene is TRBV18, the J gene TRBJ2-3, with D hard to call. Trimming removed 0 bases at V and 6 bases at J, with 10 bases between. This CDR3 contains 14 residues. Germline CDR1 and CDR2: KGHSH and LQKENI. CDR3 in DNA: TGTGCCAGCTCACCACCGACACTACCGGATACGCAGTATTTG. It translates to CASSPPTLPDTQYL.

V is TRBV5-1 and J is TRBJ2-1; D not certain. Germline-derived CDR1 and CDR2 are SGHRS and YFSETQ. Trimming removed 6 bases at V and 0 bases at J, with 13 bases between. This CDR3 is 15 amino acids long. CDR3 residues: CASKAGVFSYNEQFF. The CDR3 DNA reads as TGCGCCAGCAAGGCTGGGGTGTTCTCCTACAATGAGCAGTTCTTC.

The V and J genes are TRBV5-6 and TRBJ2-5; D is possibly TRBD1 (7 bases). The germline V gene has CDR1 SGHDT and CDR2 YYEEEE. The CDR3 contains 15 residues. Trimming took 1 base from V and 5 from J, leaving 15 bases between them. CDR3 protein: CASSLSVTGRETQYF. The CDR3 DNA reads as TGTGCCAGCAGCTTGTCGGTGACAGGGAGGGAGACCCAGTACTTC.

The chain uses TRBV29-1 and TRBJ2-1; 7 nucleotides align to TRBD1. V was clipped by 6 bases and J by 8 bases; unmatched bases: 10. Per germline, CDR1 SQVTM and CDR2 ANQGSEA. The CDR3 consists of 13 residues. CDR3 sequence: CSVGQAQVDEQFF. In DNA form, the CDR3 reads TGCAGCGTCGGACAGGCCCAGGTCGATGAGCAGTTCTTC.

The chain carries TRBV7-2 and TRBJ1-1; a weak D match, TRBD1 (6 bases). CDR3 size: 16 residues. Germline CDR1 is SGHTA and CDR2 is FQGNSA. V gave up 5 bases and J gave up 4 bases, with 20 bases separating them. The CDR3 DNA is TGTGCCAGCAGCCAGTTTCCGGCAGGGGTGAGCACTGAAGCTTTCTTT. Translated, it gives CASSQFPAGVSTEAFF.

The chain uses TRBV4-3 and TRBJ2-4; 11 bases are a match to TRBD1. Germline lookup yields CDR1 LGHNA and CDR2 YSLEER. V dropped 0 bases and J dropped 6; count of bases not matched to a gene: 4. This CDR3 has 16 residues. CDR3 region: CASSQETGTGGNIQYF. Here the CDR3 DNA reads TGCGCCAGCAGCCAAGAGACCGGGACAGGGGGAAACATTCAGTACTTC.

This clone appeared a few times. The CDR3 nucleotides read TGCGCCAGCAGCTTGGAGGTGGGCTACGAGCAGTACTTC. Its protein product is CASSLEVGYEQYF. The chain couples TRBV5-1 to TRBJ2-7; D is undetermined. The V end lost 0 bases, the J end lost 3 bases, and 7 bases lay between the germline ends. The CDR3 has 13 amino acids. Germline V gives CDR1 SGHRS, CDR2 YFSETQ.

The chain is built from TRBV18 and TRBJ2-7; D is unclear. Germline V CDR1 and CDR2: KGHSH, LQKENI. Trimming pared 3 bases from V and 1 base from J, leaving 7 bases between. The CDR3 runs to 13 residues. This CDR3 reads CASSPQKSYEQYF. CDR3 in DNA: TGTGCCAGCTCACCTCAGAAATCCTACGAGCAGTACTTC.